One and the same sample provided the 8 T cell receptor beta chains below, sequenced in a study of T cells in Graves' hyperthyroidism and ophthalmopathy. TCR beta CDR3 regions were amplified from RNA transcripts. The HTBI primer set was used in a first-round RT-PCR of the TCR CDR3. Each CDR3 protein is one row after TCRdb ran MiXCR on the multiplex PCR reads. The data hold around 660,000 distinct CDR3 sequences, with 45% observed a single time. Sequencing was carried out using peripheral blood or thyroid tissue (not recorded which). All receptors derive from an adult man with Graves' disease, either hyperthyroidism or ophthalmopathy (not recorded which).

The genes are TRBV5-6 and TRBJ1-4; no clear D. This CDR3 contains 13 residues. V lost 0 bases, J lost 9 bases, and 9 bases lay in between. The germline gives CDR1 SGHDT, CDR2 YYEEEE. The DNA for the CDR3 is TGTGCCAGCAGCTTGGCCACCGGTCAAAAACTGTTTTTT. Translated: CASSLATGQKLFF.

This chain connects TRBV6-5 to TRBJ1-2; D uncertain. This CDR3 spans 14 amino acids. Germline values: CDR1 MNHEY, CDR2 SVGAGI. V was clipped by 6 bases and J by 3 bases, with 14 bases between them. In nucleotides, the CDR3 is TGTGCCAGCAGCCGAACTAATAGCTACTATGGCTACACCTTC. Translation gives CASSRTNSYYGYTF.

The chain employs TRBV12-3 or TRBV12-4 and TRBJ1-1; D might be TRBD1 (5 bases). V was shortened by 7 bases and J by 4 bases, with 16 bases between the two germline ends. This CDR3 region has 14 residues. CDR3 sequence reads: CASIPSGGGTEAFF. CDR3 nucleotide sequence: TGTGCCAGCATCCCATCCGGGGGAGGCACTGAAGCTTTCTTT.

In its sample, this clonotype was seen many times. CDR3 in amino acids: CASSQNNSPLHF. The CDR3 DNA sequence: TGTGCCAGCAGCCAGAATAATTCACCCCTCCACTTT. The rearrangement joins TRBV2 to TRBJ1-6; unclear D gene. Trimming shortened V by 6 bases and J by 5 bases, and 5 bases separated the two germline ends. The CDR3 loop spans 12 amino acids. Germline V CDR1 and CDR2: SNHLY, FYNNEI.

Points on this clonotype: The germline gene is not matched at one end of the junction; a read error may be the cause. V is TRBV7-2 and J is TRBJ1-6; D is unresolved. The CDR3 length is 12 residues. In germline, CDR1 is SGHTA, CDR2 FQGNSA. CDR3 sequence (DNA): TGTGCCAGCAGCACCAATAATTCAGCCCTCCACTTT. The encoded protein is CASSTNNSALHF.

This clonotype appeared many times. V gene TRBV2 combines with J gene TRBJ1-2; TRBD1 is a possible D gene (5 bases). V was shortened by 3 bases and J by 2 bases, with 13 bases between the two germline ends. CDR1 SNHLY and CDR2 FYNNEI come from the germline V gene. There are 15 residues in the CDR3. CDR3 nucleotides: TGTGCCAGCAGTGACGTCGGCGGGGGAAACTATGGCTACACCTTC. As protein: CASSDVGGGNYGYTF.

This chain joins TRBV2 and TRBJ1-2; no definite D call. Germline V gene lookup returns CDR1 SNHLY and CDR2 FYNNEI. Trimming left V 5 bases short and J 5 bases short, with 12 bases between. This CDR3 region has 13 residues. The CDR3 region is CASSSGVDYGYTF. The CDR3 nucleotides are TGTGCCAGCAGTTCCGGCGTCGATTATGGCTACACCTTC.

This chain's CDR3 is CASSPPNMNTEAFF. The CDR3 DNA reads TGTGCCAGCTCACCACCGAACATGAACACTGAAGCTTTCTTT. The J gene is TRBJ1-1, the V gene TRBV25-1, with D uncertain. The CDR3 is 14 residues long. The V end was cut by 8 bases, the J end by 0 bases, with 13 bases between. Germline CDR1 MGHDK, CDR2 SYGVNS.